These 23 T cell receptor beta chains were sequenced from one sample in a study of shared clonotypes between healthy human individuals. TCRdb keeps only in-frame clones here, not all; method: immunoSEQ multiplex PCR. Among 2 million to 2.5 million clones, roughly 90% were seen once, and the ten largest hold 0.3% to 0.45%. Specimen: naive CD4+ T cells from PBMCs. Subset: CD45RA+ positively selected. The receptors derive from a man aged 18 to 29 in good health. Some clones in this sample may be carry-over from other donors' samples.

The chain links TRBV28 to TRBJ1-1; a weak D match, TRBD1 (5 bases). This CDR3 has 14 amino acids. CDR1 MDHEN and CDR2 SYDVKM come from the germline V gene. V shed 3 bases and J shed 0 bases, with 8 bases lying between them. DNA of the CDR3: TGTGCCAGCAGTTTTTCAGGGATGAACACTGAAGCTTTCTTT. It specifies CASSFSGMNTEAFF.

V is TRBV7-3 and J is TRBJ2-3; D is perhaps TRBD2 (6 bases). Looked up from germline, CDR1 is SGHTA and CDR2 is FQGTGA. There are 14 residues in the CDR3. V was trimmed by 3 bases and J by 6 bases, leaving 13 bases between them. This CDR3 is CASSLRGGRDTQYF. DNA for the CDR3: TGTGCCAGCAGCTTGAGGGGAGGCAGGGATACGCAGTATTTT.

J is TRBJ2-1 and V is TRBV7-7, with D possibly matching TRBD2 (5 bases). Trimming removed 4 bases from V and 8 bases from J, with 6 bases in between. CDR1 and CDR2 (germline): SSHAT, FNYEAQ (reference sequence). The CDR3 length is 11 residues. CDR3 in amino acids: CASSSGDEQFF. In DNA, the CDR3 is TGTGCCAGCAGCTCCGGGGATGAGCAGTTCTTC.

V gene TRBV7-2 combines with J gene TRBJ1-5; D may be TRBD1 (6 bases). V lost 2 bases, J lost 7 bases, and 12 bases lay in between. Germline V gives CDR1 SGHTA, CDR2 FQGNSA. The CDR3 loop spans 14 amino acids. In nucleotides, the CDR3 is TGTGCCAGCAGCTTATGGAGGGGGGAACAGCCCCAGCATTTT. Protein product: CASSLWRGEQPQHF.

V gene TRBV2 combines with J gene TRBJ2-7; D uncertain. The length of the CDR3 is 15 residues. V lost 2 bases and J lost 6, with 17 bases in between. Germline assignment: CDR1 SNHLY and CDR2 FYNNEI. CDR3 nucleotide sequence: TGTGCCAGCAGTGAAAGGAGCAGGTTTGTCTCCGAGCAGTACTTC. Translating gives CASSERSRFVSEQYF.

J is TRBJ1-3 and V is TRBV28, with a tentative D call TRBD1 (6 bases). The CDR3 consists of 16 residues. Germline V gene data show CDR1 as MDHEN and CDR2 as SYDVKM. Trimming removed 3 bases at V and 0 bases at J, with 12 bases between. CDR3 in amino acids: CASSLGGQISGNTIYF. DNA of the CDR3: TGTGCCAGCAGTTTGGGCGGACAGATCTCTGGAAACACCATATATTTT.

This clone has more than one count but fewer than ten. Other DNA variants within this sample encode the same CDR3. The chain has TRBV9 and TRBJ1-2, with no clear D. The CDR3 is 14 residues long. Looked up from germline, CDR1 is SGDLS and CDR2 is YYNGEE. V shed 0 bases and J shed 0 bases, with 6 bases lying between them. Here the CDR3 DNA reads TGTGCCAGCAGCGTAGCGGGAGCTAACTATGGCTACACCTTC. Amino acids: CASSVAGANYGYTF.

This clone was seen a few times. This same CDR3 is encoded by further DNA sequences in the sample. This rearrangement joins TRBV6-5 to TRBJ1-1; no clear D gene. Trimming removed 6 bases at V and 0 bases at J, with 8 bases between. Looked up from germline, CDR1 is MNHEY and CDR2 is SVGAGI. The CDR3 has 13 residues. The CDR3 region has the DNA TGTGCCAGCAGGCTCAGGTTGAACACTGAAGCTTTCTTT. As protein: CASRLRLNTEAFF.

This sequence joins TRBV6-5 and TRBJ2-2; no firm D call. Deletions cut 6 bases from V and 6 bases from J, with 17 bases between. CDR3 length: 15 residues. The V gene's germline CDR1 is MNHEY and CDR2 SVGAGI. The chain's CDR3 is CASSPALIGSGELFF. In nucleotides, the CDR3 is TGTGCCAGCAGCCCGGCCCTAATCGGATCCGGGGAGCTGTTTTTT.

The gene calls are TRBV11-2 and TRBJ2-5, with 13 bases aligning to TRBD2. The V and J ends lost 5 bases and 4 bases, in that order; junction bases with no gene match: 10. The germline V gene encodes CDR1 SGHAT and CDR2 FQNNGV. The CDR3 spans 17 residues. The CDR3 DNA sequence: TGTGCCAGCAGCCCCGGGACTAGCGGGAATGTAGGAGAGACCCAGTACTTC. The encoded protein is CASSPGTSGNVGETQYF.

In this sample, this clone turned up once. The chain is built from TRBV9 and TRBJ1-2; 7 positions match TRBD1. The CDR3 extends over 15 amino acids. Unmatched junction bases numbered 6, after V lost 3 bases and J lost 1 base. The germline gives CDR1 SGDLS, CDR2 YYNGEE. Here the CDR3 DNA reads TGTGCCAGCAGCGCGCGGGGACAGCTTAACTATGGCTACACCTTC. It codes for CASSARGQLNYGYTF.

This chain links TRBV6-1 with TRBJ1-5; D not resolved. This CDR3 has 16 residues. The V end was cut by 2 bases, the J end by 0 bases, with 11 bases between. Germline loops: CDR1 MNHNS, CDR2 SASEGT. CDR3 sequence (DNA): TGTGCCAGCAGTGAAAGCCTAAATTATAGCAATCAGCCCCAGCATTTT. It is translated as CASSESLNYSNQPQHF.

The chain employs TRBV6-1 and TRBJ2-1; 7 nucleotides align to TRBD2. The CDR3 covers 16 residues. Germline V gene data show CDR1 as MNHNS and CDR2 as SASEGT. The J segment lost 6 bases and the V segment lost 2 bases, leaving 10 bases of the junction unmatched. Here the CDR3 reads CASSEWGTAGANEQFF. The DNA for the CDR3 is TGTGCCAGCAGTGAATGGGGTACGGCGGGAGCCAATGAGCAGTTCTTC.

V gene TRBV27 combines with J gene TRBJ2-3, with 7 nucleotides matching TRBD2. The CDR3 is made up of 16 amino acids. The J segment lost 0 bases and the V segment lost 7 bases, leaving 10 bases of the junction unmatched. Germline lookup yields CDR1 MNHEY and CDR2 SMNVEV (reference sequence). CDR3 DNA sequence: TGTGCCAGCAAAAGGGCGGGGGTAGTTAGCACAGATACGCAGTATTTT. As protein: CASKRAGVVSTDTQYF.

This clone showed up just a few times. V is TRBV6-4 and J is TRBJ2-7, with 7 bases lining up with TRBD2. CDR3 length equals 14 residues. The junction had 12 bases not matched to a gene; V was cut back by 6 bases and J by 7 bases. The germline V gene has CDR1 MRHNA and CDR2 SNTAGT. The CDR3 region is CASSPVAGAGEQYF. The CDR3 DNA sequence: TGTGCCAGCAGCCCGGTGGCGGGAGCGGGAGAGCAGTACTTC.

This CDR3 is CASSSYRGTDEAFF. The DNA of the CDR3 is TGTGCCAGCAGCTCCTACCGCGGAACGGATGAAGCTTTCTTT. V usage is TRBV7-8 and J usage is TRBJ1-1; D gene unclear. The germline CDR1 and CDR2 sequences are SGHVS and FQNEAQ. This CDR3 spans 14 amino acids. Trimming removed 4 bases from V and 7 bases from J, with 16 bases in between.

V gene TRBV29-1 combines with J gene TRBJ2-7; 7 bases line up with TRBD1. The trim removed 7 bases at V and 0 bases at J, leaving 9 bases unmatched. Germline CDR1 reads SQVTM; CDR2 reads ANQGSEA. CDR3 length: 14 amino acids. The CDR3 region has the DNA TGCAGCGCTCTAGGACAGGACAGCTCCTACGAGCAGTACTTC. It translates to CSALGQDSSYEQYF.

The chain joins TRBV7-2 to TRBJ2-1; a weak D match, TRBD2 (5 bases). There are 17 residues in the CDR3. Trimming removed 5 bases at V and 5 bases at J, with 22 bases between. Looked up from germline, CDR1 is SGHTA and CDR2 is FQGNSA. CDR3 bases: TGTGCCAGCAGCAGCAGGACTCTTACCCCGAAAGACAATGAGCAGTTCTTC. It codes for CASSSRTLTPKDNEQFF.

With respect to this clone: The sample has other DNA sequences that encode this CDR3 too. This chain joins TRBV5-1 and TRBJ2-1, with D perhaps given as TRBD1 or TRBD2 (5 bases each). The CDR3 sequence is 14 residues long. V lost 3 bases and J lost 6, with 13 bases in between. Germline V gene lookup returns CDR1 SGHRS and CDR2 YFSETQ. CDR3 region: CASSSGTSGNEQFF. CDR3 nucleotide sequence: TGCGCCAGCAGCTCAGGGACCTCGGGCAATGAGCAGTTCTTC.

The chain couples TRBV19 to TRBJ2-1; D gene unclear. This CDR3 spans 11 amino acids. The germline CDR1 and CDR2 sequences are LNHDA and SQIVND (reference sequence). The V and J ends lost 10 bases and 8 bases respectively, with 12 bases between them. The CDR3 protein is CATRRVHEQFF. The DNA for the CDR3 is TGTGCCACACGACGGGTACATGAGCAGTTCTTC.

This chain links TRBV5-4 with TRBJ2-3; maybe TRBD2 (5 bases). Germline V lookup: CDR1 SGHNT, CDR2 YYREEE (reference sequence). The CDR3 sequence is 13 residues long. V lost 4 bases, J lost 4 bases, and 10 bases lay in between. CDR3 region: CASSEDGADTQYF. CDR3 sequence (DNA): TGTGCCAGCAGCGAGGACGGGGCAGATACGCAGTATTTT. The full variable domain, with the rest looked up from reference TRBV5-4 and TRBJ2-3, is ETGVTQSPTHLIKTRGQQVTLRCSSQSGHNTVSWYQQALGQGPQFIFQYYREEENGRGNFPPRFSGLQFPNYSSELNVNALELDDSALYLCASSEDGADTQYFGPGTRLTVL.

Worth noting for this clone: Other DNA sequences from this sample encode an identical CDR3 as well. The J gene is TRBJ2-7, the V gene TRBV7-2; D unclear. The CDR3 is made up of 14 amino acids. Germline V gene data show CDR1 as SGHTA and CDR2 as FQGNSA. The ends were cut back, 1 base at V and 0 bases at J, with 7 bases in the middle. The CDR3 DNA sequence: TGTGCCAGCAGCTTAGAGGGTAGCTCCTACGAGCAGTACTTC. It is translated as CASSLEGSSYEQYF.

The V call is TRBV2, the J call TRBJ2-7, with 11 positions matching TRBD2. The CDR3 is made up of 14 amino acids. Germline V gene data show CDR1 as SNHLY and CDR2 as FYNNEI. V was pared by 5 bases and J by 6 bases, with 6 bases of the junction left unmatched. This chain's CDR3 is CASSKLAGAGEQYF. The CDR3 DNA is TGTGCCAGCAGTAAACTAGCGGGAGCTGGCGAGCAGTACTTC. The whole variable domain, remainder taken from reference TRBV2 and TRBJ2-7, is EPEVTQTPSHQVTQMGQEVILRCVPISNHLYFYWYRQILGQKVEFLVSFYNNEISEKSEIFDDQFSVERPDGSNFTLKIRSTKLEDSAMYFCASSKLAGAGEQYFGPGTRLTVT.